This TCR beta chain came from a study of T cell responses to AZD1222 COVID-19 vaccine. Overall study results and limits: Targets within unmutated variant regions were reportedly found for nearly half of spike-specific TCRs. The study found vaccine-associated CD4 TCRs spanning spike, dominant at 160-218 and 743-854.

Germline V gene lookup returns CDR1 SNHLY and CDR2 FYNNEI. The CDR3 has 14 residues. Trimming removed 3 bases from V and 7 bases from J; junction bases left unmatched: 3. This clone was counted only a few times. As yet, its antigen is unknown. TCRdb's table, derived via immunoSEQ multiplex PCR, lists solely in-frame clones and lacks some. The sample lists 150,000 to 200,000 clones, 75% to 90% occurring once. This rearrangement joins TRBV2 to TRBJ1-6; 7 bases fit TRBD1. The source is an adult in good health. Source: peripheral blood, taken on day 0 of AZD1222 vaccination. The CDR3 bases are TGTGCCAGCAGTGATCAGGGGGTAAATTCACCCCTCCACTTT. This gives the protein CASSDQGVNSPLHF.